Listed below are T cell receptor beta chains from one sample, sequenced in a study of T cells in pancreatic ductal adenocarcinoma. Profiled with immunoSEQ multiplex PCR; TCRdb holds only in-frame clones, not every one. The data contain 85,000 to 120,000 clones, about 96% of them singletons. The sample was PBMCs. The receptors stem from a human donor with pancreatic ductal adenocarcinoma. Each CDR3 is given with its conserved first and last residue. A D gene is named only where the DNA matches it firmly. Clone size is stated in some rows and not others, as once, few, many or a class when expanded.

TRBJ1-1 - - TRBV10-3 CATGVAGGNTEAFF TGTGCCACGGGGGTGGCAGGAGGGAACACTGAAGCTTTCTTT
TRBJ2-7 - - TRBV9 CASSVGRRADYEQYF TGTGCCAGCAGCGTAGGACGCAGGGCCGACTACGAGCAGTACTTC
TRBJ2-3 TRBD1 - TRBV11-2 CASSLRDRITDTQYF TGTGCCAGCAGCCTCCGGGACAGGATCACAGATACGCAGTATTTT
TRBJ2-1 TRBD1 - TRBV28 CASSGYRGRYNEQFF TGTGCCAGCAGTGGATACAGGGGTCGCTACAATGAGCAGTTCTTC
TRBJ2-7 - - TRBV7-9 CASSLSFSSYEQYF TGTGCCAGCAGCTTAAGTTTTAGTAGCTACGAGCAGTACTTC
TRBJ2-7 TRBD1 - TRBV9 CASSGTGAEQYF TGTGCCAGCAGCGGTACAGGGGCCGAGCAGTACTTC
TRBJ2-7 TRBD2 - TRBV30 CAWSVAGGPYEQYF TGTGCCTGGAGTGTAGCGGGAGGGCCGTACGAGCAGTACTTC
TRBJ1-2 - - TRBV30 CAWGRGYGYTF TGTGCCTGGGGGAGGGGATATGGCTACACCTTC
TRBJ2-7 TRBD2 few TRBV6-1 CASSLLTGGDEQYF TGTGCCAGCAGTCTACTGACTGGGGGGGACGAGCAGTACTTC
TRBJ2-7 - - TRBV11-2 CASSLEGTSYEQYF TGTGCCAGCAGCTTAGAGGGCACTTCCTACGAGCAGTACTTC
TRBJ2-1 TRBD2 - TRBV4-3 CASSQDPGGAQGAQFF TGCGCCAGCAGCCAAGATCCGGGGGGGGCTCAGGGCGCGCAGTTCTTC
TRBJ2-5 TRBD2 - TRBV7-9 CASSFGGAGGQETQYF TGTGCCAGCAGCTTCGGGGGGGCGGGAGGCCAAGAGACCCAGTACTTC
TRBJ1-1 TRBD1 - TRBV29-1 CSAGQGRGVAFF TGCAGCGCCGGACAGGGCCGTGGGGTAGCTTTCTTT
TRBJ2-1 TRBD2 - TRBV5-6 CASSGWTSGGEQFF TGTGCCAGCAGCGGTTGGACTAGCGGGGGTGAGCAGTTCTTC
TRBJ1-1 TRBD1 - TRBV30 CAWRGTGWGDMNTEAFF TGTGCCTGGAGGGGGACAGGGTGGGGAGACATGAACACTGAAGCTTTCTTT
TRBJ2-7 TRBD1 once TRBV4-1 CASSQDLGQGAYEQYF TGCGCCAGCAGCCAAGATCTGGGGCAGGGGGCCTACGAGCAGTACTTC
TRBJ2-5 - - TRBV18 CASSGGQETQYF TGTGCCAGCTCAGGCGGACAAGAGACCCAGTACTTC
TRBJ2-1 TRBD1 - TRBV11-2 CASSTRQGITYNEQFF TGTGCCAGCAGCACCAGACAGGGTATCACCTACAATGAGCAGTTCTTC
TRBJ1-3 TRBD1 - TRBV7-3 CASSPGGASGNTIYF TGTGCCAGCAGCCCAGGGGGTGCATCTGGAAACACCATATATTTT
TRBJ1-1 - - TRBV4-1 CASSPADRNTEAFF TGCGCCAGCAGCCCGGCCGACAGGAACACTGAAGCTTTCTTT
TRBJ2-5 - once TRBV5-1 CASSLGSGIAPLETQYF TGCGCCAGCAGCTTGGGATCCGGGATAGCCCCCTTGGAGACCCAGTACTTC
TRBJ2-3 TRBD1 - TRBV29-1 CSGRQGMTDTQYF TGCAGCGGGCGACAGGGGATGACAGATACGCAGTATTTT
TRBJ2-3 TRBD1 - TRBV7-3 CASSSSGTQGADTQYF TGTGCCAGCAGCTCATCAGGGACGCAGGGGGCAGATACGCAGTATTTT
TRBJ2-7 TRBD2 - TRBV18 CASSPGLAGGNEQYF TGTGCCAGCTCACCGGGACTAGCGGGAGGGAACGAGCAGTACTTC
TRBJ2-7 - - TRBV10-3 CAIIDLGSYEQYF TGTGCCATCATCGACTTGGGCTCCTACGAGCAGTACTTC
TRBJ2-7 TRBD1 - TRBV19 CASSFTTGGELYF TGTGCCAGTAGTTTTACCACAGGGGGCGAATTATACTTC
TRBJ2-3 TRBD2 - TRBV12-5 CASSLLATSTDTQYF TGTGCTAGTTCACTACTAGCGACTAGCACAGATACGCAGTATTTT
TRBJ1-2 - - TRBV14 CASSQAGVTGYTF TGTGCCAGCAGCCAAGCAGGGGTTACGGGCTACACCTTC
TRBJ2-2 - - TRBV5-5 CASLPYLHTGELFF TGTGCCAGCCTACCTTACCTTCACACCGGGGAGCTGTTTTTT
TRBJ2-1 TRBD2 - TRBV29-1 CSVEPPGSGSWNEQFF TGCAGCGTTGAACCACCGGGTAGCGGGAGTTGGAATGAGCAGTTCTTC
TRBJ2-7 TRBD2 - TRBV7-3 CASSPQPGGPGEQYF TGTGCCAGCAGCCCGCAACCGGGGGGACCGGGGGAGCAGTACTTC
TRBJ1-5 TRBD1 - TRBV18 CASSEGQINQPQHF TGTGCCAGCTCTGAGGGACAGATCAATCAGCCCCAGCATTTT
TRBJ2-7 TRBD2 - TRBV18 CASSRTSGSSYEQYF TGTGCCAGCTCACGGACTAGCGGGAGCTCCTACGAGCAGTACTTC
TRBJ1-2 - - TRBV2 CASSLARYTF TGTGCCAGCAGCCTCGCCAGGTACACCTTC
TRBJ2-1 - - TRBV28 CASSLFGGFGNEQFF TGTGCCAGCAGTTTATTCGGGGGTTTTGGTAATGAGCAGTTCTTC
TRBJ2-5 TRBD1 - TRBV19 CASSTNHRGRETQYF TGTGCCAGTAGTACGAATCACAGGGGTAGGGAGACCCAGTACTTC
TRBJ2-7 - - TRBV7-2 CASSFPGQGGLAPSYEQYF TGTGCCAGCAGCTTTCCGGGACAGGGAGGACTAGCGCCTTCCTACGAGCAGTACTTC
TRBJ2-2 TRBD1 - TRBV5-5 CASSLAPDRGNTGELFF TGTGCCAGCAGCTTGGCCCCGGACAGGGGCAACACCGGGGAGCTGTTTTTT
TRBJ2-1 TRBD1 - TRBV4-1 CASSQEPGQGVDEQFF TGCGCCAGCAGCCAAGAACCGGGACAGGGAGTGGATGAGCAGTTCTTC
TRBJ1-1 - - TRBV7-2 CASSLRSRGNTEAFF TGTGCCAGCAGCTTACGGTCCAGGGGAAACACTGAAGCTTTCTTT
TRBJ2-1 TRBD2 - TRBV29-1 CSVALGLAGEGEQFF TGCAGCGTTGCCCTGGGACTAGCGGGAGAGGGTGAGCAGTTCTTC
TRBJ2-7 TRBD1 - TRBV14 CASSQSPRDRVYEQYF TGTGCCAGCAGCCAAAGCCCCCGGGACAGGGTCTACGAGCAGTACTTC
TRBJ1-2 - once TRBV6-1 CASSEIMGLVYGYTF TGTGCCAGCAGTGAAATAATGGGGCTGGTCTATGGCTACACCTTC
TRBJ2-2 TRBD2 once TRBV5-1 CASKAGQSVGELFF TGCGCCAGCAAAGCGGGGCAAAGTGTCGGGGAGCTGTTTTTT
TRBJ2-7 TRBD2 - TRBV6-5 CASRSRTSINEQYF TGTGCCAGCAGATCCCGGACTAGCATCAACGAGCAGTACTTC
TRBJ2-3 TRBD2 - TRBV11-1 CASSLSTLAGGLLTDTQYF TGTGCCAGCAGCCTATCTACACTAGCGGGAGGGCTCCTCACAGATACGCAGTATTTT
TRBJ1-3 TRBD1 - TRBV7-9 CASSQDRGGNTIYF TGTGCCAGCAGTCAGGACAGGGGTGGAAACACCATATATTTT
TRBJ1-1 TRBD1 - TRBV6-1 CASSARSGTGVLSTEAFF TGTGCCAGCAGTGCGCGCTCCGGGACAGGGGTCCTGAGCACTGAAGCTTTCTTT
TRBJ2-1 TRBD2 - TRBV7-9 CASSFRLAGVNEQFF TGTGCCAGCAGCTTTAGACTAGCGGGAGTGAATGAGCAGTTCTTC
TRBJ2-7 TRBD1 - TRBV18 CASSQLTGSLPYEQYF TGTGCCAGCTCACAATTGACAGGGTCTTTACCCTACGAGCAGTACTTC
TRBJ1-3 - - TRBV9 CASSVTQLSGNTIYF TGTGCCAGCAGCGTAACACAGCTCTCTGGAAACACCATATATTTT
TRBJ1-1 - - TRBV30 CAWSKAAEAFF TGTGCCTGGAGTAAGGCGGCTGAAGCTTTCTTT
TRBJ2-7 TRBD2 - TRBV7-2 CASSTSGNSYEQYF TGTGCCAGCAGCACTAGCGGAAACTCCTACGAGCAGTACTTC
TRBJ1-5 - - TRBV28 CASQGLGDVASRQPQHF TGTGCCAGTCAGGGTTTAGGCGATGTGGCATCTCGTCAGCCCCAGCATTTT